In its sample, the clone carrying this T cell receptor beta chain was seen many times. CDR1 LGHDT and CDR2 YNNKEL come from the germline V gene (reference sequence). Trimming took off 4 bases at V and 0 bases at J, with 13 bases between the two ends. This CDR3 contains 16 residues. The TCR library protocol attached unique molecular identifiers to the individual cDNA molecules. TCRdb redid the calling of the 5' RACE reads with MiXCR, one entry per CDR3 protein. The top ten clones hold roughly an eighth of a sample with around 31,000 distinct CDR3 sequences, roughly 9.7% of them seen once. These data originate in a study of early T cells in non-severe SARS-CoV-2 infection. The overall study: Bulk RNA from unsorted whole blood was sequenced; chains were unpaired.

This chain links TRBV3-1 with TRBJ1-3, with D tentatively TRBD1 (6 bases). This receptor was obtained from an adult who was a healthcare worker with PCR-confirmed SARS-CoV-2 infection or an uninfected control (not recorded which). Sequenced input: whole blood. The CDR3 DNA reads TGTGCCAGCAGCCTCCGACAGGCGTTCTCTGGAAACACCATATATTTT. It translates to CASSLRQAFSGNTIYF.